Shown below are 5 T cell receptor beta chains from a single sample sequenced in a study of identical twins. MiXCR was run by TCRdb on the 5' RACE reads, yielding one entry per CDR3 protein. The table has more than 400,000 distinct CDR3 sequences, about 15% seen once; the top ten hold roughly 0.44%. A further study also used this sample, focusing on yellow fever vaccine responses in identical twins.

The material sequenced was CD4+ T cells sorted from blood. The origin of the receptors is a woman aged 18-30 years in good health.

This clonotype was observed at least ten times. DNA for the CDR3: TGTGCCAGCAGCATCGACAGATACAATGAGCAGTTCTTC. Its translation is CASSIDRYNEQFF. V usage is TRBV5-6 and J usage is TRBJ2-1; maybe TRBD1 (5 bases). The CDR3 covers 13 residues. Germline values: CDR1 SGHDT, CDR2 YYEEEE. V was cut by 4 bases and J by 4 bases, with 9 bases left in between. The full variable domain, completed using reference TRBV5-6 and TRBJ2-1, is DAGVTQSPTHLIKTRGQQVTLRCSPKSGHDTVSWYQQALGQGPQFIFQYYEEEERQRGNFPDRFSGHQFPNYSSELNVNALLLGDSALYLCASSIDRYNEQFFGPGTRLTVL.

The gene calls are TRBV5-1 and TRBJ2-7; 7 bases align to TRBD2. With 1 base clipped from V and 5 bases from J, the junction kept 9 bases outside the gene matches. The CDR3 is 15 amino acids. Per germline, CDR1 SGHRS and CDR2 YFSETQ. CDR3: CASSLSGTNGNEQYF. CDR3 DNA sequence: TGCGCCAGCAGCTTGTCCGGGACTAACGGGAACGAGCAGTACTTC.

The chain is built from TRBV3-1 and TRBJ2-1, with 11 bases that match TRBD1. In germline, CDR1 is LGHDT, CDR2 YNNKEL (reference sequence). Trimming at V came to 4 bases and at J to 9 bases, leaving 8 bases not matched to a gene. The CDR3 is 15 residues long. The DNA of the CDR3 is TGTGCCAGCAGCCCCGGGACAGGGGGGGGCGGTGAGCAGTTCTTC. It codes for CASSPGTGGGGEQFF.

In this sample, this clonotype turned up many times. The chain is built from TRBV6-1 and TRBJ2-1; 7 bases map to TRBD2. The CDR3 runs 17 residues. With 3 bases clipped from V and 0 bases from J, the junction kept 8 bases outside the gene matches. Per germline, CDR1 MNHNS and CDR2 SASEGT. CDR3 in amino acids: CASSDPKRGPSYNEQFF. CDR3 DNA sequence: TGTGCCAGCAGTGACCCTAAGCGGGGACCCTCCTACAATGAGCAGTTCTTC.

The chain carries TRBV24-1 and TRBJ2-1, with 8 bases matching TRBD2. Germline CDR1 is KGHDR and CDR2 is SFDVKD. J lost 7 bases, V lost 3 bases, and 10 bases had no gene match. The CDR3 length is 16 residues. The CDR3 loop is CATSDPRGGAENEQFF. CDR3 in DNA: TGTGCCACCAGTGATCCCCGGGGGGGGGCGGAAAATGAGCAGTTCTTC.